This T cell receptor (beta chain) was identified during a study of blood T cell repertoires in COVID-19. Across the whole study: In each case, the material was cDNA or gDNA derived from T cells, B-cell-depleted T cells, or PBMCs.

Per the original data handling: Amplification with reference gene primers provided the estimates of nucleated cell counts. Using immunoSEQ multiplex PCR, the repertoire was profiled, and TCRdb retains in-frame clones only, with some absent. V and J calls and clone size are those listed in that table; D and trimming were worked out from the DNA. The profile shows about 250,000 clones, 75% to 90% of them singletons. Ages ranged from about 18 to 100 years, with residence in fewer than 25 US areas. Cohort placement rested on clinical history that participants reported themselves. The sequenced sample consisted of PBMCs or T cells enriched from blood (not recorded which). The receptor comes from a young woman with acute COVID-19.

In DNA form, the CDR3 reads TGTGCCAGTAGCCAGACTAGCGGCACAGATACGCAGTATTTT. Translated, it gives CASSQTSGTDTQYF. The chain employs TRBV19 and TRBJ2-3, with 8 nucleotides matching TRBD2. The V and J ends lost 6 bases and 1 base, in that order; junction bases with no gene match: 3. Looked up from germline, CDR1 is LNHDA and CDR2 is SQIVND (reference sequence). The CDR3 covers 14 residues.